At least ten counts were recorded for the clone carrying this TCR beta chain. This entry is derived from a study of human T cells and chemical hapten exposure. Time point noted: pre-sensitization, week 0. Treatment defined: therapeutic diphenylcyclopropenone sensitization with weekly scalp DPC. Venepuncture was done earlier than the placement of each patch test. TCRdb passed the RACE reads through MiXCR, listing each CDR3 protein once. The sample records over 300,000 distinct CDR3 sequences, approximately 5% being singletons. The CDR3 sequence is 15 residues long. Trimming left V 2 bases short and J 2 bases short, with 12 bases between. Germline-derived CDR1 and CDR2 are LGHNT and FRNRAP.

The gene calls are TRBV12-5 and TRBJ1-1; a possible D gene is TRBD1 (5 bases). The sample here was whole blood, taken in connection with sensitization to the hapten diphenylcyclopropenone (DPC). This TCR came from a woman between 50 and 59 years old with alopecia areata. Some clones in this sample may be carry-over from other donors' samples. This CDR3 is CASGLSGPINTEAFF. In DNA, the CDR3 is TGTGCTAGTGGTTTGTCGGGACCGATAAACACTGAAGCTTTCTTT.